This T cell receptor beta chain was captured in a study of spatial heterogeneity in lung cancer. About the research overall: The count of detected beta-chain sequences consistently exceeded that of alpha-chain sequences. The average count in raw reads for each unique TCR and UMI combination exceeded eight appearances.

On each TCR cDNA molecule, a unique molecular identifier was present. MiXCR was run by TCRdb on the 5' RACE reads, yielding one entry per CDR3 protein. The sample contains over 1,500 distinct CDR3 sequences, 7.8% of which appear only once. Time point here: sample taken at primary tumor resection. Tumor, nontumor lung or frozen PBMC supplied whole RNA, sequenced without sorting. Samples were obtained from around 72 donors, all untreated early-stage non-small cell lung cancer patients. A word on this clonotype: The junction and the germline gene differ at one end; a read error may be behind it. This beta chain slipped into a library made for alpha chains as a stray read, so its size is not meaningful.

The sequences come from normal lung tissue next to the tumor, collected at surgery. The receptor was isolated from a male donor with early-stage non-small cell lung cancer.

The CDR3 region has the DNA TGCGCCAGCAGCTTTACGGGGGTCAACACCGGGCAGCTGTTTTTT. Translation gives CASSFTGVNTGQLFF. V and J are TRBV5-1 and TRBJ2-2, with D maybe TRBD2 (6 bases). This CDR3 region has 15 residues. Germline assignment: CDR1 SGHRS and CDR2 YFSETQ.